This entry lists 5 T cell receptor beta chains sequenced from one sample in a study of blood T cell repertoires in COVID-19. Some clones are missing from TCRdb's copy, which holds only in-frame ones; the method was immunoSEQ multiplex PCR. Of about 670,000 clones in the sample, 85% to 90% were seen once. Sequencing was done on a sample of peripheral blood. These receptors all come from a woman aged 18-30 years with acute or convalescent COVID-19.

This clone appeared a single time. The gene calls are TRBV6-5 and TRBJ1-6, with TRBD1 identical over 8 bases. Germline trimming cut 7 bases from V and 9 bases from J; bases unmatched to any gene: 8. This CDR3 region has 14 residues. In germline, CDR1 is MNHEY, CDR2 SVGAGI. CDR3 sequence (DNA): TGTGCCAGCATTTGGACAGGGAGGCTTTCACCCCTCCACTTT. Its translation: CASIWTGRLSPLHF.

This clone was seen just once. This chain connects TRBV30 to TRBJ1-3; D uncertain. CDR1 is GTSNPN, CDR2 SVGIG, per germline (reference sequence). Trimming shortened V by 0 bases and J by 1 base, and 7 bases separated the two germline ends. This CDR3 comprises 14 residues. In DNA form, the CDR3 reads TGTGCCTGGAGTGTCGGCAGGTCTGGAAACACCATATATTTT. It codes for CAWSVGRSGNTIYF.

This clone came up once. The rearrangement uses TRBV18 and TRBJ2-4; maybe TRBD1 (6 bases). Germline-derived CDR1 and CDR2 are KGHSH and LQKENI. This CDR3 comprises 18 residues. Trimming cost V 3 bases and J 0 bases, with 18 bases left between them. CDR3 nucleotide sequence: TGTGCCAGCTCACCTTGGGACACAAAAACTCTAGCCAAAAACATTCAGTACTTC. Its protein is CASSPWDTKTLAKNIQYF.

This chain uses TRBV7-2 with TRBJ1-1; no definite D call. This CDR3 has 19 amino acids. Germline values: CDR1 SGHTA, CDR2 FQGNSA. The V end was cut by 1 base, the J end by 3 bases, with 24 bases between. CDR3 sequence reads: CASSLGFWSQLSRDTEAFF. CDR3 DNA sequence: TGTGCCAGCAGCTTAGGGTTTTGGTCTCAACTCTCCCGGGACACTGAAGCTTTCTTT.

The rearrangement joins TRBV7-9 to TRBJ2-7; 7 bases match TRBD2. Per germline, CDR1 SEHNR and CDR2 FQNEAQ (reference sequence). V lost 5 bases to trimming and J lost 4 bases; unmatched junction nucleotides: 5. The CDR3 sequence is 13 residues long. CDR3 in amino acids: CASSPGGFYEQYF. CDR3 DNA: TGTGCCAGCAGCCCCGGGGGGTTTTACGAGCAGTACTTC.